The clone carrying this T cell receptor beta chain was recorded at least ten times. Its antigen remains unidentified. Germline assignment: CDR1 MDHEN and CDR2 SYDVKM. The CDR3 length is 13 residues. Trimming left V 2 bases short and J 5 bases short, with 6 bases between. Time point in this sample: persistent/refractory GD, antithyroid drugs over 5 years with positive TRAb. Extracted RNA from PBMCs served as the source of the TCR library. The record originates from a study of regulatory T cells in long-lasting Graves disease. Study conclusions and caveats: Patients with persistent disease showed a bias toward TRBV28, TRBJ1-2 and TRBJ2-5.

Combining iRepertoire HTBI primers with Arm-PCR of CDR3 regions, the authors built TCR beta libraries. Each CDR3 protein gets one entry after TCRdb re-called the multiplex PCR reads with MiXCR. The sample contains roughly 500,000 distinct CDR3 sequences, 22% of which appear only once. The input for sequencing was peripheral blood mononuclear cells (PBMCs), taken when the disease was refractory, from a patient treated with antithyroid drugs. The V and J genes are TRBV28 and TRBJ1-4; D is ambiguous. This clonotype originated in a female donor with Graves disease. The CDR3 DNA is TGTGCCAGCAGTTTACAGTTAAATGAAAAACTGTTTTTT. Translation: CASSLQLNEKLFF.